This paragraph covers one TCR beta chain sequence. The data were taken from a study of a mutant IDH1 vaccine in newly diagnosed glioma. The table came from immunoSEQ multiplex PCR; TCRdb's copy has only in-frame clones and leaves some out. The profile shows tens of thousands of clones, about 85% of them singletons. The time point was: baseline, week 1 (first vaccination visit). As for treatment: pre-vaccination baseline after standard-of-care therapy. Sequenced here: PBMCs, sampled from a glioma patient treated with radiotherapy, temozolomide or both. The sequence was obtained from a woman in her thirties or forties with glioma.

CDR3 nucleotides: TGTGCCAGCAGCGCTTGGTTGAACACTGAAGCTTTCTTT. Amino acids: CASSAWLNTEAFF. The rearrangement joins TRBV5-5 to TRBJ1-1; D not certain. Trimming stripped 4 bases from V and 0 bases from J, with 7 bases between. The CDR3 is 13 residues long. CDR1 SGHKS and CDR2 YYEKEE come from the germline V gene (reference sequence).